This is a list of T cell receptor beta chains from one sample in a study of blood T cell repertoires in COVID-19. Data came from immunoSEQ multiplex PCR; TCRdb stores just in-frame clones and leaves some out. The table includes around 100,000 clones, around 91% detected once. Sequenced sample: peripheral blood. The receptors were sampled from a woman aged 80 or older with acute or convalescent COVID-19. Each CDR3 is given with its conserved first and last residue. Fields, in order: J gene, D gene, clone size, V gene, CDR3 DNA, CDR3 protein. D genes are given only for firm matches. A clone size is listed for some rows: how often the clone was seen (once, few, many), or a class if it is expanded.

j_call: TRBJ2-7
d_call: .
clone_size: .
v_call: TRBV5-4
cdr3_nt: TGTGCCAGCAGCGACCGGGGGGCCCACAGTTCCTACGAGCAGTACTTC
cdr3_aa: CASSDRGAHSSYEQYF

j_call: TRBJ1-2
d_call: TRBD1
clone_size: .
v_call: TRBV24-1
cdr3_nt: TGTGCCACCAGTGACCCGGGACAGGGGGTCGTTGGCTACACCTTC
cdr3_aa: CATSDPGQGVVGYTF

j_call: TRBJ1-1
d_call: .
clone_size: .
v_call: TRBV28
cdr3_nt: TGTGCCAGCAGTGAGACGACAGTATTGAACACTGAAGCTTTCTTT
cdr3_aa: CASSETTVLNTEAFF

j_call: TRBJ1-6
d_call: .
clone_size: .
v_call: TRBV27
cdr3_nt: TGTGCCAGCATGGTTAGCTCCTATAATTCACCCCTCCACTTT
cdr3_aa: CASMVSSYNSPLHF

j_call: TRBJ1-2
d_call: TRBD1
clone_size: .
v_call: TRBV24-1
cdr3_nt: TGTGCCACCAGTGATTCGAAGACGGGACAGGGCTACTATGGCTACACCTTC
cdr3_aa: CATSDSKTGQGYYGYTF

j_call: TRBJ1-2
d_call: .
clone_size: .
v_call: TRBV9
cdr3_nt: TGTGCCAGCAGGTCGGGGGCTAACTATGGCTACACCTTC
cdr3_aa: CASRSGANYGYTF

j_call: TRBJ1-2
d_call: .
clone_size: few
v_call: TRBV10-3
cdr3_nt: TGTGCCATCAGTGAGTTGGGGGTCGGGGGCTATGGCTACACCTTC
cdr3_aa: CAISELGVGGYGYTF

j_call: TRBJ1-6
d_call: .
clone_size: .
v_call: TRBV5-1
cdr3_nt: TGCGCCAGCAGTTCGATTGGGGGGAATAATTCACCCCTCCACTTT
cdr3_aa: CASSSIGGNNSPLHF

j_call: TRBJ2-2
d_call: .
clone_size: once
v_call: TRBV7-9
cdr3_nt: TGTGCCAGCAGCTCCGGCCAGGGTTCAGCCACCGGGGAGCTGTTTTTT
cdr3_aa: CASSSGQGSATGELFF

j_call: TRBJ1-1
d_call: .
clone_size: .
v_call: TRBV9
cdr3_nt: TGTGCCACCAAGGAGGGGGGGACTGAAGCTTTCTTT
cdr3_aa: CATKEGGTEAFF

j_call: TRBJ1-1
d_call: .
clone_size: .
v_call: TRBV10-3
cdr3_nt: TGTGCCACAGGGGTGCGATACGGGGAAGCTTTCTTT
cdr3_aa: CATGVRYGEAFF

j_call: TRBJ1-2
d_call: TRBD1
clone_size: .
v_call: TRBV12-3/TRBV12-4
cdr3_nt: TGTGCCAGCAGGGGGACAGGGGACTATGGCTACACCTTC
cdr3_aa: CASRGTGDYGYTF

j_call: TRBJ2-3
d_call: TRBD2
clone_size: .
v_call: TRBV7-2
cdr3_nt: TGTGCCAGCAGCTCCCGACTAGCGGGGAGCACAGATACGCAGTATTTT
cdr3_aa: CASSSRLAGSTDTQYF

j_call: TRBJ1-5
d_call: .
clone_size: .
v_call: TRBV27
cdr3_nt: TGTGCCATCGGAGGGGACGGTGATAGCAATCAGCCCCAGCATTTT
cdr3_aa: CAIGGDGDSNQPQHF

j_call: TRBJ2-7
d_call: TRBD1
clone_size: .
v_call: TRBV6-5
cdr3_nt: TGTGCCAGCAGTTACCGCCGGACAGGGGACTACGAGCAGTACTTC
cdr3_aa: CASSYRRTGDYEQYF

j_call: TRBJ2-1
d_call: .
clone_size: .
v_call: TRBV19
cdr3_nt: TGTGCCAGTAGTATCGCGAGGGTGAATGAGCAGTTCTTC
cdr3_aa: CASSIARVNEQFF

j_call: TRBJ2-7
d_call: TRBD1
clone_size: .
v_call: TRBV10-3
cdr3_nt: TGTGCCATCAGTCCTGAGTGGACAGGGGGGTCCTACGAGCAGTACTTC
cdr3_aa: CAISPEWTGGSYEQYF

j_call: TRBJ2-5
d_call: .
clone_size: .
v_call: TRBV7-3
cdr3_nt: TGTGCCAGCAGCTTAGGAGGGGTCGAGACCCAGTACTTC
cdr3_aa: CASSLGGVETQYF

j_call: TRBJ2-6
d_call: .
clone_size: .
v_call: TRBV30
cdr3_nt: TGTGCCTGGAGTGCCGGGTGGCCTGGGGCCAACGTCCTGACTTTC
cdr3_aa: CAWSAGWPGANVLTF

j_call: TRBJ2-1
d_call: TRBD2
clone_size: .
v_call: TRBV6-5
cdr3_nt: TGTGCCAGCAGTTACGGGACTAGCGGGGGGACTGGGCAGTTCTTC
cdr3_aa: CASSYGTSGGTGQFF

j_call: TRBJ1-2
d_call: TRBD1
clone_size: .
v_call: TRBV10-3
cdr3_nt: TGTGCCATCAGTGAAGGACAGGGAGGCTATGGCTACACCTTC
cdr3_aa: CAISEGQGGYGYTF

j_call: TRBJ2-5
d_call: TRBD2
clone_size: .
v_call: TRBV6-6
cdr3_nt: TGTGCCAGCAGCAAGATTACTAGCGGGGTCCCCGGGACCCAGTACTTC
cdr3_aa: CASSKITSGVPGTQYF

j_call: TRBJ2-1
d_call: TRBD1
clone_size: .
v_call: TRBV11-2
cdr3_nt: TGTGCCAGCAGCTTGGTTGGACAGGGATACAATGAGCAGTTCTTC
cdr3_aa: CASSLVGQGYNEQFF

j_call: TRBJ2-2
d_call: TRBD1
clone_size: .
v_call: TRBV6-5
cdr3_nt: TGTGCCAGCACCACGGGGGGACAGGGGGCCGGGGAGCTGTTTTTT
cdr3_aa: CASTTGGQGAGELFF

j_call: TRBJ1-3
d_call: .
clone_size: .
v_call: TRBV3-1/TRBV3-2
cdr3_nt: TGTGCCAGCAGCCAAAGGGGGACTGGAAACACCATATATTTT
cdr3_aa: CASSQRGTGNTIYF

j_call: TRBJ1-6
d_call: TRBD1
clone_size: .
v_call: TRBV19
cdr3_nt: TGTGCCAGTAGTATAGAGGCAGGGGGAGGTTCACCCCTCCACTTT
cdr3_aa: CASSIEAGGGSPLHF

j_call: TRBJ1-1
d_call: .
clone_size: .
v_call: TRBV28
cdr3_nt: TGTGCCAGCAGTCGGCCTAGCCTGAACACTGAAGCTTTCTTT
cdr3_aa: CASSRPSLNTEAFF

j_call: TRBJ1-3
d_call: .
clone_size: .
v_call: TRBV5-6
cdr3_nt: TGTGCCAGCAGCTTTTTGGGGCGAGCTTTTGGAAACACCATATATTTT
cdr3_aa: CASSFLGRAFGNTIYF

j_call: TRBJ2-5
d_call: .
clone_size: .
v_call: TRBV18
cdr3_nt: TGTGCCAGCTCACCAGCTATAGCTCGAGGGGAGACCCAGTACTTC
cdr3_aa: CASSPAIARGETQYF

j_call: TRBJ2-3
d_call: .
clone_size: once
v_call: TRBV11-2
cdr3_nt: TGTGCCAGTTTAAATCGGGAAGTGCCAGATACGCAGTATTTT
cdr3_aa: CASLNREVPDTQYF

j_call: TRBJ2-1
d_call: .
clone_size: .
v_call: TRBV5-5
cdr3_nt: TGTGCCAGCAGCATTATGCAGGGGTCTGGTGAGCAGTTCTTC
cdr3_aa: CASSIMQGSGEQFF

j_call: TRBJ1-2
d_call: TRBD1
clone_size: .
v_call: TRBV18
cdr3_nt: TGTGCCAGCTCACCAATGACAGGGAGGTCGGCAAACTATGGCTACACCTTC
cdr3_aa: CASSPMTGRSANYGYTF

j_call: TRBJ2-7
d_call: TRBD1
clone_size: .
v_call: TRBV7-6
cdr3_nt: TGTGCCAGCAGCTTAGCGGGGACAGGGGGAGGCTACGAGCAGTACTTC
cdr3_aa: CASSLAGTGGGYEQYF

j_call: TRBJ1-6
d_call: .
clone_size: .
v_call: TRBV27
cdr3_nt: TGTGCCAGCAGCTTATCTTACACGGGGAGTAATTCACCCCTCCACTTT
cdr3_aa: CASSLSYTGSNSPLHF

j_call: TRBJ1-5
d_call: .
clone_size: .
v_call: TRBV3-1/TRBV3-2
cdr3_nt: TGTGCCAGCAGCCAAGGTTCCGGGTATAGCAATCAGCCCCAGCATTTT
cdr3_aa: CASSQGSGYSNQPQHF

j_call: TRBJ2-7
d_call: TRBD1
clone_size: .
v_call: TRBV5-6
cdr3_nt: TGTGCCAGCAGCCGGGACAGGGACAGCGAGCAGTACTTC
cdr3_aa: CASSRDRDSEQYF

j_call: TRBJ1-2
d_call: .
clone_size: .
v_call: TRBV3-1/TRBV3-2
cdr3_nt: TGTGCCAGCAGCTATAAGACAATTCCTAACTATGGCTACACCTTC
cdr3_aa: CASSYKTIPNYGYTF

j_call: TRBJ2-7
d_call: TRBD2
clone_size: .
v_call: TRBV3-1/TRBV3-2
cdr3_nt: TGTGCCAGCAGCCTCAATAGCGGGGGCTCCTACGAGCAGTACTTC
cdr3_aa: CASSLNSGGSYEQYF

j_call: TRBJ2-2
d_call: .
clone_size: .
v_call: TRBV28
cdr3_nt: TGTGCCTCCCTGGGGGGGCGCAACACCGGGGAGCTGTTTTTT
cdr3_aa: CASLGGRNTGELFF

j_call: TRBJ2-2
d_call: TRBD2
clone_size: .
v_call: TRBV7-2
cdr3_nt: TGTGCCAGCAGCTTAATAGCGGGAGGAAGCACCGGGGAGCTGTTTTTT
cdr3_aa: CASSLIAGGSTGELFF

j_call: TRBJ2-4
d_call: .
clone_size: .
v_call: TRBV19
cdr3_nt: TGTGCCAGTAGTATCGACAACAAAAACATTCAGTACTTC
cdr3_aa: CASSIDNKNIQYF

j_call: TRBJ2-7
d_call: .
clone_size: .
v_call: TRBV24-1
cdr3_nt: TGTGCCACCAGTGGAGTACAGGCCATCTCCTACGAGCAGTACTTC
cdr3_aa: CATSGVQAISYEQYF